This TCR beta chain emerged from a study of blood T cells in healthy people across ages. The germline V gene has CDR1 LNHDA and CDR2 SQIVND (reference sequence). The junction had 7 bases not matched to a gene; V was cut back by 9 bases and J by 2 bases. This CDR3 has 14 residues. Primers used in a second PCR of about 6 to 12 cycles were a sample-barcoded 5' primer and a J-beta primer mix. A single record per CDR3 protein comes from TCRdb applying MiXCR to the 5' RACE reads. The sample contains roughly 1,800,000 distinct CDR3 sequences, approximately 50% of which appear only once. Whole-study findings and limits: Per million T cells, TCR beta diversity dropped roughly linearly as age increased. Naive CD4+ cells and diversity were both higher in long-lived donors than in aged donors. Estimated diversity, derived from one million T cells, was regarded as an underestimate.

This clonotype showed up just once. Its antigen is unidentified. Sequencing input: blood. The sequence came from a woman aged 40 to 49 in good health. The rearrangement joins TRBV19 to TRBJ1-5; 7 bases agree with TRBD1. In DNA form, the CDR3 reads TGTGCCAGCCATCGGGACAGAGGCAATCAGCCCCAGCATTTT. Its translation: CASHRDRGNQPQHF.